This is a list of T cell receptor beta chains from one sample in a study of post-analysis software for immune sequencing data. A single record per CDR3 protein comes from TCRdb applying MiXCR to the PCR reads. The sample records roughly 600,000 distinct CDR3 sequences, roughly 45% being singletons. What was sequenced was blood. The receptors come from a girl aged 10-17 years with multiple sclerosis. Both conserved end residues are part of each CDR3. D genes are given only for firm matches. The size entry is marked missing in some rows and otherwise reads once, few, many or a size class.

J | D | V | size | DNA | CDR3
TRBJ2-4 | - | TRBV29-1 | - | TGCAGCGTTGAAGATCTTAACCCACTAGCCAAAAACATTCAGTACTTC | CSVEDLNPLAKNIQYF
TRBJ1-1 | TRBD1 | TRBV20-1 | few | TGCAGTGCTAGACGGACAGGGAACACTGAAGCTTTCTTT | CSARRTGNTEAFF
TRBJ1-2 | - | TRBV7-9 | - | TGTGCCAGCAGCGCCTCGGGGGGCCGTGGCTACACCTTC | CASSASGGRGYTF
TRBJ1-5 | - | TRBV20-1 | - | TGCAGTGCTAGAAGGAGAAGTCTTAGCAATCAGCCCCAGCATTTT | CSARRRSLSNQPQHF
TRBJ2-1 | - | TRBV5-1 | - | TGTGCCAGCAGTCCCCCTCAGGGAAATGAGCAGTTCTTC | CASSPPQGNEQFF
TRBJ2-7 | - | TRBV7-9 | few | TGTGCCAGCAGCCATCATCTCTACGAGCAGTACTTC | CASSHHLYEQYF
TRBJ2-7 | - | TRBV7-9 | - | TGTGCCAGCAGCGGACAGACCATACGAGGAGAGCAGTACTTC | CASSGQTIRGEQYF
TRBJ2-3 | TRBD1 | TRBV10-1 | few | TGCGCCAGCAGCCGGGGGACAGGAGGCACAGATACGCAGTATTTT | CASSRGTGGTDTQYF
TRBJ1-5 | - | TRBV13 | few | TGTGCCAGCAGCTTAGGAGAGGGGCCAGGTCAGCCCCAGCATTTT | CASSLGEGPGQPQHF
TRBJ2-5 | - | TRBV7-9 | - | TGTGCCAGCAGCTTAGTAAGCAAAGAGACCCAGTACTTC | CASSLVSKETQYF
TRBJ2-5 | TRBD1 | TRBV5-1 | few | TGCGCCAGCAGCTCTGTCGGGACAGGGGGCCAGGAGACCCAGTACTTC | CASSSVGTGGQETQYF
TRBJ1-2 | - | TRBV4-1 | - | TGCGCCAGCAGCCAAGATATACGGGGCGCGGGTAACTATGGCTACACCTTC | CASSQDIRGAGNYGYTF
TRBJ2-2 | - | TRBV7-6 | few | TGTGCCAGCAGCTTAGGCGGGACGCCCACCGGGGAGCTGTTTTTT | CASSLGGTPTGELFF
TRBJ2-7 | TRBD2 | TRBV5-1 | few | TGCGCCAGCAGCCAGAGGACTAGCGGCATCTTTACCGAGCAGTACTTC | CASSQRTSGIFTEQYF
TRBJ2-1 | TRBD1 | TRBV6-4 | many | TGTGCCAGCAGTGACTCGGGGACAGGGGGCAATGAGCAGTTCTTC | CASSDSGTGGNEQFF
TRBJ2-3 | TRBD2 | TRBV2 | - | TGTGCCAGCACCCAGAAGACTAGCGGGAGATTCCAGAATACGCAGTATTTT | CASTQKTSGRFQNTQYF
TRBJ1-2 | - | TRBV20-1 | - | TGCAGTGCTATGTGGGAGAACTATGGCTACACCTTC | CSAMWENYGYTF
TRBJ2-7 | TRBD2 | TRBV4-1 | few | TGCGCCAGCAGCTTGGGACTAGCGGGAAGAGGCGAGCAGTACTTC | CASSLGLAGRGEQYF
TRBJ2-3 | TRBD1 | TRBV12-3/TRBV12-4 | few | TGTGCCAGCAGATTTTCAACCGGGACAGGCACAGATACGCAGTATTTT | CASRFSTGTGTDTQYF
TRBJ2-2 | TRBD2 | TRBV12-3/TRBV12-4 | - | TGTGCCAGCAGGCTGACTAGCGTCTGGGAGCTGTTTTTT | CASRLTSVWELFF
TRBJ1-2 | TRBD1 | TRBV5-1 | - | TGCGCCAGCAGTCGCGGACAGGGGTCGCGCTACACCTTC | CASSRGQGSRYTF
TRBJ2-5 | TRBD1 | TRBV10-3 | - | TGTGCCATCAGCACGGGACAGATCCAAGAGACCCAGTACTTC | CAISTGQIQETQYF
TRBJ2-7 | - | TRBV6-5 | - | TGTACCAGCCGGGACCTCACTCACTATGAGCAGTACTTC | CTSRDLTHYEQYF
TRBJ2-1 | TRBD1 | TRBV25-1 | - | TGTGCCAGCAGTGTAGGAGACAGGGGCAATGAGCAGTTCTTC | CASSVGDRGNEQFF
TRBJ2-5 | - | TRBV9 | - | TGTGCCAGCAGCGTATATGGACTCCAAGAGACCCAGTACTTC | CASSVYGLQETQYF
TRBJ2-7 | - | TRBV21-1 | once | TGTGCCAGCAGCGGCAGGACAGGGGTCGGCGAGCAGTACTTC | CASSGRTGVGEQYF
TRBJ1-5 | TRBD1 | TRBV9 | - | TGTGCCAGCAGCGTAGGACAGGGGGCCAATCAGCCCCAGCATTTT | CASSVGQGANQPQHF
TRBJ2-5 | - | TRBV7-2 | few | TGTGCCAGCAGCTCGTCGACTAGACGGGCAGCGGAGACCCAGTACTTC | CASSSSTRRAAETQYF
TRBJ2-1 | TRBD1 | TRBV11-1 | - | TGTGCCAGCAGCTTTAATACCGGGACAGGACAGGAGCAGTTCTTC | CASSFNTGTGQEQFF